The 18 T cell receptor beta chains presented below share a single source sample, sequenced in a study of blood T cell repertoires in COVID-19. Method: immunoSEQ multiplex PCR; TCRdb's copy keeps in-frame clones and lacks some. This sample has under 300,000 clones, with about 90% found just once. The specimen was peripheral blood. The source is a man aged 25 to 40 with COVID-19, enrolled during active disease.

DNA of the CDR3: TGTGCCAGCAGCTCGGGACAGCCCTATAATTCACCCCTCCACTTT. This gives the protein CASSSGQPYNSPLHF. The rearrangement links TRBV7-2 to TRBJ1-6, with TRBD1 matching 7 bases. The germline CDR1 and CDR2 sequences are SGHTA and FQGNSA. CDR3 length equals 15 residues. V lost 4 bases to trimming and J lost 2 bases; unmatched junction nucleotides: 2.

V gene TRBV13 combines with J gene TRBJ2-3, with TRBD2 matching 15 bases. The trim removed 5 bases at V and 10 bases at J, leaving 10 bases unmatched. CDR1 and CDR2 from the germline V gene are PRHDT and FYEKMQ (reference sequence). This CDR3 spans 16 amino acids. CDR3 in amino acids: CASSPGTSGGTGPQYF. The DNA of the CDR3 is TGTGCCAGCAGCCCCGGGACTAGCGGGGGGACCGGGCCGCAGTATTTT. The whole variable domain, filled in from reference TRBV13 and TRBJ2-3, reads AAGVIQSPRHLIKEKRETATLKCYPIPRHDTVYWYQQGPGQDPQFLISFYEKMQSDKGSIPDRFSAQQFSDYHSELNMSSLELGDSALYFCASSPGTSGGTGPQYFGPGTRLTVL.

The chain carries TRBV6-5 and TRBJ1-5, with 7 bases fitting TRBD1. This CDR3 is built from 15 residues. Trimming removed 0 bases from V and 3 bases from J; junction bases left unmatched: 2. Germline lookup yields CDR1 MNHEY and CDR2 SVGAGI. CDR3 residues: CASSYSGTDNQPQHF. CDR3 bases: TGTGCCAGCAGTTACTCGGGGACAGACAATCAGCCCCAGCATTTT.

The chain uses TRBV3-1 (or the pseudogene TRBV3-2) and TRBJ2-3; possible D gene TRBD2, 6 bases. Germline assignment: CDR1 LGHDT and CDR2 YNNKEL (reference sequence). Trimming took off 1 base at V and 8 bases at J, with 13 bases between the two ends. The CDR3 is 14 residues long. DNA of the CDR3: TGTGCCAGCAGCCAAGTAGCGGCCTATGGTACGCAGTATTTT. This encodes CASSQVAAYGTQYF.

CDR3 DNA sequence: TGTGCCAGCAGTTCTCCTAATGAGCAGTTCTTC. This encodes CASSSPNEQFF. The rearrangement joins TRBV28 to TRBJ2-1; D is unclear. Germline V gene data show CDR1 as MDHEN and CDR2 as SYDVKM. V lost 4 bases and J lost 7, with 5 bases in between. The CDR3 loop spans 11 amino acids.

The rearrangement links TRBV3-1 (or the pseudogene TRBV3-2) to TRBJ2-5; D may be TRBD2 (5 bases). V lost 4 bases to trimming and J lost 3 bases, with 12 bases between them. The CDR3 runs 14 residues. Germline lookup yields CDR1 LGHDT and CDR2 YNNKEL (reference sequence). CDR3 loop: CASSPTGLEETQYF. In DNA form, the CDR3 reads TGTGCCAGCAGCCCCACCGGACTGGAAGAGACCCAGTACTTC.

This clone was found once. The chain combines TRBV18 with TRBJ1-5; tentative D call: TRBD1 (6 bases). V was clipped by 2 bases and J by 7 bases, with 15 bases between them. CDR3 length: 15 amino acids. Germline values: CDR1 KGHSH, CDR2 LQKENI. CDR3 sequence reads: CASSPSAGVVQPQHF. The CDR3 DNA reads as TGTGCCAGCTCACCATCGGCAGGGGTGGTGCAGCCCCAGCATTTT. The entire variable domain, with the rest obtained from reference TRBV18 and TRBJ1-5, is as follows: NAGVMQNPRHLVRRRGQEARLRCSPMKGHSHVYWYRQLPEEGLKFMVYLQKENIIDESGMPKERFSAEFPKEGPSILRIQQVVRGDSAAYFCASSPSAGVVQPQHFGDGTRLSIL.

The genes are TRBV6-2 or TRBV6-3 and TRBJ1-1; D might be TRBD1 (5 bases). Germline values: CDR1 MNHEY, CDR2 SVGEGT. V was trimmed by 4 bases and J by 5 bases, leaving 11 bases between them. The CDR3 is 13 amino acids. CDR3 bases: TGTGCCAGCAGTTCCAGGGAAAGTACTGAAGCTTTCTTT. Translating gives CASSSRESTEAFF.

The chain joins TRBV4-1 to TRBJ2-6, with D possibly matching TRBD2 (5 bases). The CDR3 runs to 17 residues. CDR1 and CDR2 from the germline V gene are MGHRA and YSYEKL. V was pared by 3 bases and J by 0 bases, with 12 bases between. CDR3 residues: CASSHPPRGSGANVLTF. Written as DNA, the CDR3 is TGCGCCAGCAGCCACCCCCCCCGGGGCTCTGGGGCCAACGTCCTGACTTTC.

V usage is TRBV14 and J usage is TRBJ1-2; TRBD1 might be the D (6 bases). The V and J ends lost 4 bases and 0 bases respectively, with 21 bases between them. The germline V gene has CDR1 SGHDN and CDR2 FVKESK. The CDR3 totals 18 residues. The CDR3 bases are TGTGCCAGCAGCCCCAAATGGAGGACAGAGCTCGCTAACTATGGCTACACCTTC. Its protein is CASSPKWRTELANYGYTF.

This chain connects TRBV5-4 to TRBJ1-2, with D perhaps TRBD1 (5 bases). Per the germline V gene, CDR1 is SGHNT and CDR2 is YYREEE (reference sequence). The V gene lost 1 base and the J gene lost 2 bases, with 12 bases spanning the gap. The CDR3 extends over 15 amino acids. CDR3 amino acids: CASSLKWGENYGYTF. DNA for the CDR3: TGTGCCAGCAGCTTGAAGTGGGGGGAAAACTATGGCTACACCTTC.

This chain joins TRBV1 and TRBJ1-1. TRBV1 is marked as a pseudogene. This CDR3 has 16 amino acids. The CDR3 loop reads CTSRLIAGRSNTEAFF. The CDR3 bases are TGCACCAGCAGACTCATTGCGGGACGGTCGAACACTGAAGCTTTCTTT.

The CDR3 DNA follows: TGCGCCAGCAGCCGGGAGAATCTGAACACTGAAGCTTTCTTT. It encodes CASSRENLNTEAFF. The genes are TRBV4-1 and TRBJ1-1; D is unclear. The CDR3 contains 14 residues. Germline assignment: CDR1 MGHRA and CDR2 YSYEKL. V shed 4 bases and J shed 0 bases, with 9 bases lying between them.

The rearrangement joins TRBV29-1 to TRBJ1-2; no clear D. V dropped 1 base and J dropped 1 base, with 13 bases sitting between them. This CDR3 is 15 amino acids long. Per germline, CDR1 SQVTM and CDR2 ANQGSEA. CDR3 region: CSVEGERNHNYGYTF. CDR3 nucleotide sequence: TGCAGCGTTGAAGGGGAGAGAAACCATAACTATGGCTACACCTTC.

The J gene is TRBJ2-1, the V gene TRBV25-1; TRBD2 aligns across 13 bases. J lost 3 bases, V lost 4 bases, and 3 bases had no gene match. Germline CDR1 is MGHDK and CDR2 is SYGVNS. CDR3 size: 16 residues. The CDR3 bases are TGTGCCAGCAGTGGGACTAGCGGGGGACTCTACAATGAGCAGTTCTTC. This encodes CASSGTSGGLYNEQFF. The variable domain in full, completed from reference TRBV25-1 and TRBJ2-1, reads EADIYQTPRYLVIGTGKKITLECSQTMGHDKMYWYQQDPGMELHLIHYSYGVNSTEKGDLSSESTVSRIRTEHFPLTLESARPSHTSQYLCASSGTSGGLYNEQFFGPGTRLTVL.

This CDR3 is CASSIDTGTGVGYGYTF. CDR3 nucleotides: TGTGCCAGTAGTATAGACACCGGGACAGGGGTCGGGTATGGCTACACCTTC. J is TRBJ1-2 and V is TRBV19; 10 bases fit TRBD1. Trimming cost V 0 bases and J 5 bases; bases outside gene matches: 9. This CDR3 contains 17 residues. From germline, CDR1 is LNHDA and CDR2 SQIVND (reference sequence).

The chain carries TRBV18 and TRBJ1-6; D might be TRBD1 (5 bases). Germline CDR1 reads KGHSH; CDR2 reads LQKENI. CDR3 length: 16 residues. Deletions cut 1 base from V and 5 bases from J, with 12 bases between. CDR3 sequence reads: CASSPQTGRNNSPLHF. DNA of the CDR3: TGTGCCAGCTCACCACAAACAGGAAGGAATAATTCACCCCTCCACTTT.

Points on this clone: At one end the junction does not follow the germline gene, possibly because of a read error. This sample also contains other DNA sequences that code for the same CDR3. The V call is TRBV2, the J call TRBJ2-2; 10 bases are shared with TRBD1. There are 14 residues in the CDR3. CDR1 SNHLY and CDR2 FYNNEI come from the germline V gene. CDR3 in DNA: TGTGCCAGCAGTTCGGGGACAGGGGTTGGGGAGCTATTTTTT. Its translation: CASSSGTGVGELFF.